This T cell receptor (beta chain) was sequenced during a study of blood T cell repertoires in COVID-19 (dated by TCRdb to about 2020). Context from the whole study: The collaborator samples originated in the United States, Italy and Spain and spanned the acute and convalescent phases of COVID-19. The material from the prospective study consisted of cDNA or gDNA derived from T cells, B-cell-depleted T cells, or PBMCs. The dataset comprised deeply sampled blood TCRbeta repertoires from subjects exposed to, actively infected with, or recovered from COVID-19. The repertoires were released in a freely available public database meant as a resource for research on the immune response to SARS-CoV-2. Samples were obtained from the ongoing ImmuneRACE study (first 160 participants) and from over 1,000 subjects provided by 6 global collaborators. Nearly every sample came with metadata listing a de-identified subject ID, COVID-19 status, age in years and sex. Where HLA class I and class II types were available, the types were taken from metadata supplied by the sample provider, not from assay-based typing. The paper's findings and limits, for the study overall: Clinical and demographic metadata were provided uncurated, with the amount varying by source and participant.

Concerning this clone: Its antigen has not been determined. Base qualities are not provided; no much larger clone lies one nucleotide away.

TCRbeta CDR3 regions were amplified from genomic DNA using the immunoSEQ Assay, a bias-controlled multiplex PCR. The paper's processing steps were these. The number of nucleated cells in each sample was estimated by amplification of reference gene primers within the assay. To quantify the absolute abundance of each unique TCRbeta CDR3 rearrangement, sequence reads were collapsed and filtered. For each sample, productive Simpson clonality was calculated as the square root of Simpson's diversity index over productive rearrangements. The table comes from immuneACCESS by way of TCRdb, which keeps in-frame sequences with V and J called. Part of the clones is missing from these tables; in studies checked, under half for an unresolved V gene and the rest for unknown reasons. V, J and clone size derive from that table, while D and trimming were established from the DNA sequence. For this sample the table gives approximately 190,000 clones, of which roughly four fifths were detected only once. The top ten hold roughly 6.9% of the sample.

Enrolling through a virtual design, the prospective study's participants ranged in age from about 18 to 89 years and lived across 20 to 30 United States geographic areas. Cohort assignment in the prospective study relied on participant-reported clinical history from a screening survey and a study questionnaire. Recovered participants in ImmuneRACE Cohort 3 were defined by two consecutive negative NP/OP PCR tests, clearance by a healthcare professional, or resolution of symptoms. Mobile phlebotomists in the prospective study collected whole blood, serum and a nasopharyngeal or oropharyngeal swab from every participant. Prospective study participants could optionally give additional blood draws and questionnaires over a roughly two-month period. Before DNA extraction, blood samples from the prospective study were shipped at room temperature or frozen. The sample consisted of PBMCs or T cells enriched from blood (not recorded which). This clonotype was sampled from a middle-aged man who had recovered from COVID-19.

The nucleotides read TGCGCCAGCAGCGGGGCGACAGCAACTAATGAAAAACTGTTTTTT. Translated, this is CASSGATATNEKLFF. The chain links TRBV5-1 with TRBJ1-4, with a tentative D gene TRBD1 over 5 matching bases. The V end loses 4 bases and the J end loses 0 bases, and a stretch of 10 bases separates them. CDR1 and CDR2, per the germline V gene, are SGHRS and YFSETQ. From the cysteine up to the phenylalanine, the CDR3 has a length of 15 residues. Solely the CDR3 DNA is kept, with 45 bases framed from the first base.